A selection of T cell receptor beta chains follows, all from one sample in a study of cytomegalovirus exposure and HLA in healthy donors. The table came from immunoSEQ multiplex PCR; TCRdb's copy has only in-frame clones and leaves some out. The sample includes about 170,000 clones, roughly 78% of them seen just once. The sequencing input was PBMCs. The receptors stem from a woman aged 50 to 60 in good health and CMV-seropositive. CDR3s include the opening cysteine and the closing phenylalanine or tryptophan. The D gene is left open where the match is weak. Size values are once, few and many counts, or a class for expanded clones, and some rows have none.

>NA|TRBV6-5|NA|TRBJ2-6
TGTGCCAGCAGCTTGGGTGGGGCAGGGGCCAACGTCCTGACTTTC
CASSLGGAGANVLTF
>NA|TRBV7-2|NA|TRBJ1-5
TGTGCCAGCAGCTTCGATCGGGGGCAGCCCCAGCATTTT
CASSFDRGQPQHF
>NA|TRBV7-6|TRBD1|TRBJ2-2
TGTGCCACCTCTCGACAGGGTAACACCGGGGAGCTGTTTTTT
CATSRQGNTGELFF
>NA|TRBV4-1|TRBD1|TRBJ1-5
TGCGCCAGCAGCCAGATGCCCACAGGGGGCGCGGGCAATCAGCCCCAGCATTTT
CASSQMPTGGAGNQPQHF
>NA|TRBV4-1|TRBD1|TRBJ1-2
TGCGCCAGCAGCCAAGAGAGGACAGCGAGGGGGCATGGCTACACCTTC
CASSQERTARGHGYTF
>NA|TRBV9|TRBD2|TRBJ2-6
TGTGCCAGCAGCGACCTAGCGGGGCGCTCTGGGGCCAACGTCCTGACTTTC
CASSDLAGRSGANVLTF
>once|TRBV4-1|NA|TRBJ1-1
TGCGCCAGCAGCCACCTACAGGGAACAAAGGCTGAAGCTTTCTTT
CASSHLQGTKAEAFF
>NA|TRBV5-8|NA|TRBJ1-1
TGTGCCAGCAGCTTACTTCGTGAGAGAGCTTTCTTT
CASSLLRERAFF
>NA|TRBV15|TRBD1|TRBJ2-2
TGTGCCACCAGCAGGCGACAGGGCGTAGACACCGGGGAGCTGTTTTTT
CATSRRQGVDTGELFF
>once|TRBV9|NA|TRBJ1-2
TGTGCCAGCCGAGGACAGATCTATGGCTACACCTTC
CASRGQIYGYTF
>NA|TRBV18|TRBD1|TRBJ1-1
TGTGCCAGCTCTACACAGGGGCGGGACACTGAAGCTTTCTTT
CASSTQGRDTEAFF
>NA|TRBV4-1|TRBD1|TRBJ2-1
TGCGCCAGCAGCCCCCAGAGGGGGCCTATTACCGAGCAGTTCTTC
CASSPQRGPITEQFF
>NA|TRBV5-1|NA|TRBJ1-1
TGCGCCAGCAGCTTCTTTGGTCACGAGGGGAACACTGAAGCTTTCTTT
CASSFFGHEGNTEAFF
>NA|TRBV5-4|NA|TRBJ1-3
TGTGCCAGCAGCTTACCCGACGGGTCCCTGGGTGGAAACACCATATATTTT
CASSLPDGSLGGNTIYF
>NA|TRBV2|NA|TRBJ1-1
TGTGCCAGCAGTGATAGTCCGACAGAGAACACTGAAGCTTTCTTT
CASSDSPTENTEAFF
>NA|TRBV5-1|TRBD1|TRBJ2-7
TGCGCCAGCAGCCGGGCCGGGACAGAACCCTACGAGCAGTACTTC
CASSRAGTEPYEQYF
>NA|TRBV10-3|TRBD1|TRBJ2-5
TGTGCCATCAGTGCGGTCGGGACAGAATCGGATCCCCAGTACTTC
CAISAVGTESDPQYF
>NA|TRBV25-1|NA|TRBJ2-1
TGTGCCAGCAGTGAAACTTTGAGCTCCTACAATGAGCAGTTCTTC
CASSETLSSYNEQFF
>NA|TRBV7-3|NA|TRBJ2-1
TGTGCCAGCTCGTCAGCGGTCTACAATGAGCAGTTCTTC
CASSSAVYNEQFF